This entry lists 13 T cell receptor beta chains sequenced from one sample in a study of cytomegalovirus exposure and HLA in healthy donors. Here immunoSEQ multiplex PCR was the method, and the copy in TCRdb shows in-frame clones only, minus some. The table lists under 100,000 clones, 95% to 98% of them singletons. Sequenced input: PBMCs. Receptor source: a man aged 18 to 30 in good health and CMV-seronegative.

V usage is TRBV27 and J usage is TRBJ2-1; D possibly corresponds to TRBD2 (5 bases). From germline, CDR1 is MNHEY and CDR2 SMNVEV (reference sequence). CDR3 size: 16 residues. With 0 bases removed from V and 5 bases from J, the gap between germline ends came to 14 bases. CDR3 DNA sequence: TGTGCCAGCAGTTTATCGGCAACGGGAAGAAACAATGAGCAGTTCTTC. It is translated as CASSLSATGRNNEQFF.

The chain couples TRBV29-1 to TRBJ2-1; 10 bases fit TRBD2. Trimming removed 4 bases from V and 0 bases from J; junction bases left unmatched: 0. Germline CDR1 reads SQVTM; CDR2 reads ANQGSEA. CDR3 length equals 14 residues. The CDR3 spells CSVGTSGSYNEQFF. The CDR3 DNA is TGCAGCGTTGGGACTAGCGGCTCCTACAATGAGCAGTTCTTC.

The rearrangement links TRBV5-1 to TRBJ1-4, with a possible D match to TRBD1 (5 bases). Germline CDR1 is SGHRS and CDR2 is YFSETQ. This CDR3 spans 15 amino acids. V lost 0 bases and J 3 bases, leaving 9 bases between the germline ends. The CDR3 sequence: CASSLAGGPNEKLFF. The CDR3 coding sequence is TGCGCCAGCAGCTTGGCCGGGGGTCCTAATGAAAAACTGTTTTTT.

The chain uses TRBV11-2 and TRBJ1-1; tentatively, D is TRBD1 (5 bases). Trimming took 2 bases from V and 5 from J, leaving 18 bases between them. The germline CDR1 and CDR2 sequences are SGHAT and FQNNGV. The CDR3 extends over 16 amino acids. CDR3 in amino acids: CASSLRRGGVGTEAFF. CDR3 in DNA: TGTGCCAGCAGCTTACGACGGGGAGGGGTAGGAACTGAAGCTTTCTTT.

This chain joins TRBV18 and TRBJ1-1; 11 nucleotides match TRBD1. Trimming cost V 3 bases and J 6 bases; bases outside gene matches: 0. The CDR3 sequence is 13 residues long. Looked up from germline, CDR1 is KGHSH and CDR2 is LQKENI. The CDR3 DNA is TGTGCCAGCTCACCGGGACAGGGGGCTGAAGCTTTCTTT. It codes for CASSPGQGAEAFF.

This chain joins TRBV5-5 and TRBJ2-7; perhaps TRBD1 as D (5 bases). This CDR3 is built from 13 residues. The germline CDR1 and CDR2 sequences are SGHKS and YYEKEE (reference sequence). Trimming removed 1 base at V and 3 bases at J, with 8 bases between. CDR3 nucleotide sequence: TGTGCCAGCAGCTTGAGGCAGGGCTACGAGCAGTACTTC. Amino acid sequence: CASSLRQGYEQYF.

V is TRBV9 and J is TRBJ2-7; 11 positions agree with TRBD2. Germline trimming cut 4 bases from V and 1 base from J; bases unmatched to any gene: 7. CDR1 SGDLS and CDR2 YYNGEE come from the germline V gene. The CDR3 is 16 amino acids. DNA of the CDR3: TGTGCCAGCAGCCCCCTAGCGGGAGGTGTATCCTACGAGCAGTACTTC. It yields the protein CASSPLAGGVSYEQYF.

The chain combines TRBV19 with TRBJ2-7, with TRBD2 matching over 11 bases. The CDR3 has 16 residues. Germline V gene lookup returns CDR1 LNHDA and CDR2 SQIVND (reference sequence). The J segment lost 3 bases and the V segment lost 4 bases, leaving 8 bases of the junction unmatched. This CDR3 is CASSNLAGGLVYEQYF. DNA of the CDR3: TGTGCCAGTAGTAATTTAGCGGGAGGGCTTGTCTACGAGCAGTACTTC.

The rearrangement uses TRBV10-1 and TRBJ2-7, with D maybe TRBD2 (6 bases). The ends were cut back, 1 base at V and 2 bases at J, with 21 bases in the middle. Looked up from germline, CDR1 is WNHNN and CDR2 is SYGVQD (reference sequence). The CDR3 loop spans 18 amino acids. In DNA form, the CDR3 reads TGCGCCAGCAGTGAGTTACCCCTTGAGGCGGGGACGACCTACGAGCAGTACTTC. As protein: CASSELPLEAGTTYEQYF.

This chain connects TRBV15 to TRBJ2-1; 7 bases align to TRBD1. Germline V gives CDR1 LNHNV, CDR2 YYDKDF (reference sequence). Trimming removed 5 bases from V and 7 bases from J; junction bases left unmatched: 5. This CDR3 comprises 13 residues. The CDR3 DNA reads TGTGCCACCAGCGGCCGACAGGGAAATGAGCAGTTCTTC. Its translation: CATSGRQGNEQFF.

The rearrangement joins TRBV6-1 to TRBJ2-3; no firm D call. Trimming removed 7 bases from V and 3 bases from J, with 11 bases in between. CDR1 is MNHNS, CDR2 SASEGT, per germline. The CDR3 loop spans 13 amino acids. In DNA, the CDR3 is TGTGCCAGCAACCTAGAGTTTACAGATACGCAGTATTTT. Translation gives CASNLEFTDTQYF.

This chain links TRBV9 with TRBJ2-5; 7 bases are a match to TRBD2. The V gene's germline CDR1 is SGDLS and CDR2 YYNGEE. The junction had 3 bases not matched to a gene; V was cut back by 0 bases and J by 1 base. The CDR3 is made up of 15 amino acids. CDR3 coding DNA: TGTGCCAGCAGCGTAGGCCTAGCGGCCCAAGAGACCCAGTACTTC. This gives the protein CASSVGLAAQETQYF. The full variable domain, in which reference TRBV9 and TRBJ2-5 provide the parts outside the CDR3, is DSGVTQTPKHLITATGQRVTLRCSPRSGDLSVYWYQQSLDQGLQFLIQYYNGEERAKGNILERFSAQQFPDLHSELNLSSLELGDSALYFCASSVGLAAQETQYFGPGTRLLVL.

The chain joins TRBV5-6 to TRBJ2-3, with 8 bases that match TRBD2. Trimming cost V 4 bases and J 4 bases; bases outside gene matches: 11. This CDR3 contains 16 residues. The germline CDR1 and CDR2 sequences are SGHDT and YYEEEE. CDR3 residues: CASSHNVAGRPDTQYF. The CDR3 DNA reads TGTGCCAGCAGCCACAACGTAGCGGGAAGACCAGATACGCAGTATTTT.